This TCR beta chain was identified in a study of T cell responses to AZD1222 COVID-19 vaccine. The germline V and J ends were trimmed by 4 bases and 7 bases, with 14 bases remaining between them. The CDR3 loop spans 14 amino acids. The germline CDR1 and CDR2 sequences are MNHEY and SVGAGI. General study results and limits: Spike-specific TCR repertoires showed rising breadth and depth after two AZD1222 doses. In the spike-specific TCR repertoire, nearly half reportedly target unmutated variant regions. In a largely white British group with more females than males, clonal diversity was possibly underestimated. No day 14 peak samples; only post-peak repertoires were characterized.

On this clone: Antigen specificity is unknown.

TCRdb's copy holds only in-frame clones and misses some; the assay was immunoSEQ multiplex PCR. The sample yields about 120,000 clones, 85% to 90% seen once. This TCR came from an adult in good health. This chain links TRBV6-5 with TRBJ2-4; D tentatively fits TRBD1 or TRBD2 (5 bases each). The starting material was peripheral blood, obtained on day 0 of AZD1222 vaccination. CDR3 DNA: TGTGCCAGCAGTTCTCGGGGAAGGGGCAACATTCAGTACTTC. Protein sequence: CASSSRGRGNIQYF.